Detailed here is one TCR beta chain. This CDR3 spans 15 amino acids. Germline values: CDR1 LGHNA, CDR2 YSLEER. Trimming removed 0 bases from V and 5 bases from J, with 13 bases in between. This sample stems from a study of OX40 agonist ivuxolimab in advanced cancers. Libraries were prepared by immunoSEQ multiplex PCR; TCRdb keeps only in-frame clonotypes and omits some of them. There are roughly 74,000 clones in the sample; 90% to 95% occur only once, and about 20% lies in the top ten. The sequenced sample was CD4+ or CD8+ T cells sorted from blood, obtained in a trial of the OX40 agonist ivuxolimab. The receptor comes from an adult with an advanced solid tumor such as melanoma, head and neck, liver or kidney cancer. J is TRBJ2-5 and V is TRBV4-3; D tentatively fits TRBD1 or TRBD2 (5 bases each). CDR3 in DNA: TGCGCCAGCAGCCAAGACGGGGCCGGGGCGGAGACCCAGTACTTC. Residues: CASSQDGAGAETQYF.